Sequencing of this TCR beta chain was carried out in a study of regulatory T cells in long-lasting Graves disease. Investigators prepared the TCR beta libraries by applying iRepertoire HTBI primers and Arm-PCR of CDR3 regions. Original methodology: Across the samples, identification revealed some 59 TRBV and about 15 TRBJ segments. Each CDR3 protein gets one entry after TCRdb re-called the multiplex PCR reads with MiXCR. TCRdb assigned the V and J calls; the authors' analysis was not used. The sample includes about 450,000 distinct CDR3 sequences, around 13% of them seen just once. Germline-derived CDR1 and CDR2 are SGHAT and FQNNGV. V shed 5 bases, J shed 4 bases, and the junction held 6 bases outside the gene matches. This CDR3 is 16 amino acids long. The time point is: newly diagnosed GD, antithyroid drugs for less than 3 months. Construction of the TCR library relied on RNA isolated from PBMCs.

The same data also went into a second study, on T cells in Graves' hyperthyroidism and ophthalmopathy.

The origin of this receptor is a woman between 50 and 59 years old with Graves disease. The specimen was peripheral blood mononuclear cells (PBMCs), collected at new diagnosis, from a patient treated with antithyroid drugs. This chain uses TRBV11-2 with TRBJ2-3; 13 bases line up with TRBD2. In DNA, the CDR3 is TGTGCCAGCAGCCGGACTAGCGGGAGCAGCTCAGATACGCAGTATTTT. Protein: CASSRTSGSSSDTQYF.